This is a list of T cell receptor beta chains from one sample in a study of cytomegalovirus exposure and HLA in healthy donors. TCRdb's copy holds only in-frame clones and misses some; the assay was immunoSEQ multiplex PCR. The repertoire consists of tens of thousands of clones, with around three fifths occurring once and the leading ten covering about 11%. The specimen sequenced was PBMCs. These receptors all stem from a human donor in good health. Both conserved end residues are part of each CDR3. A D gene is named only where the DNA matches it firmly. Clone size is shown for a subset of rows, as once, few, many or a class of expanded clone.

j_call | d_call | v_call | clone_size | cdr3_aa | cdr3_nt
TRBJ2-1 | NA | TRBV5-1 | NA | CASSQLAGGGNEQFF | TGCGCCAGCAGCCAGCTGGCCGGGGGAGGCAATGAGCAGTTCTTC
TRBJ1-4 | NA | TRBV7-9 | NA | CASSSTGPIQKLFF | TGTGCCAGCAGCTCAACCGGTCCTATTCAAAAACTGTTTTTT
TRBJ2-7 | TRBD2 | TRBV4-1 | few | CASSQGASGGAVEQYF | TGCGCCAGCAGCCAAGGAGCTAGCGGGGGGGCAGTGGAACAGTACTTC
TRBJ1-4 | NA | TRBV2 | NA | CASRRQGGLTNEKLFF | TGTGCCAGCAGAAGGCAGGGAGGACTAACTAATGAAAAACTGTTTTTT
TRBJ1-1 | NA | TRBV2 | few | CASSEVGGGFEAFF | TGTGCCAGCAGTGAAGTTGGCGGGGGCTTTGAAGCTTTCTTT
TRBJ1-1 | NA | TRBV5-1 | NA | CASSLRRGDKAFF | TGCGCCAGCAGCTTGCGCAGGGGAGATAAAGCTTTCTTT
TRBJ1-5 | NA | TRBV5-6 | NA | CASSPTAQHF | TGTGCCAGCAGCCCTACAGCCCAGCATTTT
TRBJ1-1 | TRBD1 | TRBV30 | NA | CAWRGVTGGWSAAFF | TGTGCCTGGAGGGGTGTGACAGGGGGTTGGTCTGCAGCTTTCTTT
TRBJ1-1 | NA | TRBV6-5 | few | CASSYSGVVNTEAFF | TGTGCCAGCAGTTACTCAGGGGTCGTTAACACTGAAGCTTTCTTT
TRBJ1-2 | NA | TRBV2 | NA | CASSESGGRSGYTF | TGTGCCAGCAGTGAAAGTGGGGGGAGGAGTGGCTACACCTTC